These T cell receptor beta chains were read from a single sample in a study of identical twins. TCRdb re-derived calls from the 5' RACE reads in MiXCR, one entry per CDR3 protein. The data contain 700,000 or so distinct CDR3 sequences, less than 25% of them singletons. These data also formed part of another study, on T cells expressing NK-cell markers.

The sequenced material came from PBMCs. The source of these receptors is a woman younger than 35 in good health. CDR3s include the opening cysteine and the closing phenylalanine or tryptophan. Fields, in order: CDR3 DNA, CDR3 protein, D gene, J gene, clone size, V gene. A D gene is named only where the DNA matches it firmly. Rows may omit the clone size; those that give it use once, few, many or a size class.

TGTGCCAGCAGCCAAGATGGTGCTTCGAACACTGAAGCTTTCTTT	CASSQDGASNTEAFF	-	TRBJ1-1	-	TRBV4-2
TGTGCCAGCAGCCCGGGACTAGCGGTTACCACAGATACGCAGTATTTT	CASSPGLAVTTDTQYF	TRBD2	TRBJ2-3	few	TRBV5-6
TGTGCCACCAGCGGGCCTTTAGCGGAGACCCAGTACTTC	CATSGPLAETQYF	-	TRBJ2-5	-	TRBV15
TGTGCCAGCAGCGCAGGGCCCCCGCCCGCTTACGAGCAGTACTTC	CASSAGPPPAYEQYF	-	TRBJ2-7	-	TRBV16
TGCAGTGCCTCCCGGCCACAGGCGCACTACGAGCAGTACTTC	CSASRPQAHYEQYF	-	TRBJ2-7	once	TRBV20-1
TGCAGCGTTGAAAGCCAGCGGGAGTCCTACGAGCAGTACTTC	CSVESQRESYEQYF	TRBD2	TRBJ2-7	-	TRBV29-1
TGCAGTGCCCGGGTGACCGAAGAGACCCAGTACTTC	CSARVTEETQYF	-	TRBJ2-5	-	TRBV20-1
TGTGCCAGCAGACCTCCCGTACTAGCGGGGAGCAATGAGCAGTTCTTC	CASRPPVLAGSNEQFF	TRBD2	TRBJ2-1	-	TRBV7-9
TGCAGTGCCCCCAGGGAGCAAAATCAGCCCCAGCATTTT	CSAPREQNQPQHF	-	TRBJ1-5	-	TRBV20-1
TGCGCCAGCAGCTTGTCCCCACAGGGGAACACCGGGGAGCTGTTTTTT	CASSLSPQGNTGELFF	-	TRBJ2-2	-	TRBV5-1
TGTGCCAGCAGTAAGAGCGGGAGTGGAACCTACGAGCAGTACTTC	CASSKSGSGTYEQYF	TRBD2	TRBJ2-7	-	TRBV6-1
TGTGCCAGCAGTTTAGTCCTCGGCGGACTAAACGCCTACGAGCAGTACTTC	CASSLVLGGLNAYEQYF	-	TRBJ2-7	-	TRBV12-3/TRBV12-4
TGTGCCAGCAGTCCAGACAGGGGAGCCCCTCGGGAGCTGTTTTTT	CASSPDRGAPRELFF	TRBD1	TRBJ2-2	few	TRBV5-5
TGTGCCATCAGTGAGCGCCGGGAAACAGATACGCAGTATTTT	CAISERRETDTQYF	-	TRBJ2-3	-	TRBV10-3
TGCAGTGCTATTCACAGGGAAGATACGCAGTATTTT	CSAIHREDTQYF	-	TRBJ2-3	many	TRBV20-1
TGCGCCAGCAGCCGGCTAGCGGGAATAAACAATGAGCAGTTCTTC	CASSRLAGINNEQFF	TRBD2	TRBJ2-1	-	TRBV5-1
TGTGCCACGACAGGGACAAACACCGGGGAGCTGTTTTTT	CATTGTNTGELFF	TRBD1	TRBJ2-2	few	TRBV10-3
TGTGCCAGCAGTTTCCTAGCGCAAAGGAACACCGGGGAGCTGTTTTTT	CASSFLAQRNTGELFF	-	TRBJ2-2	few	TRBV12-3/TRBV12-4
TGTGCCAGCAAGGCAGGGGACTACGAGCAGTACTTC	CASKAGDYEQYF	-	TRBJ2-7	-	TRBV2
TGTGCCAGCAGCTTGCTCTCCCGGTGGACCTACAATGAGCAGTTCTTC	CASSLLSRWTYNEQFF	-	TRBJ2-1	few	TRBV5-6
TGTGCCATCAGTGAGACACATAGCGGCCGACACACAGATACGCAGTATTTT	CAISETHSGRHTDTQYF	-	TRBJ2-3	many	TRBV10-3
TGCAGTGCTAGAAGAGCTAGCGGGAGCGGTGAGCAGTTCTTC	CSARRASGSGEQFF	TRBD2	TRBJ2-1	-	TRBV20-1
TGCGCCAGCAGCCAAGAAGGAACGGGCCGGGAGACCCAGTACTTC	CASSQEGTGRETQYF	-	TRBJ2-5	few	TRBV4-3
TGTGCCAGCAGCTTAGCCCGGGGACAGGTAGAGACCCAGTACTTC	CASSLARGQVETQYF	TRBD1	TRBJ2-5	-	TRBV7-2
TGTGCCAGCAGCTTAGCGGAAGGTTGGGGGACAATACAAGAGACCCAGTACTTC	CASSLAEGWGTIQETQYF	-	TRBJ2-5	-	TRBV7-2
TGTGCCAGTAGTATTAAAAGAGATGAAGCTTTCTTT	CASSIKRDEAFF	-	TRBJ1-1	-	TRBV19
TGTGCCAGCAGCCGGACTGAATTCAATGGCTACACCTTC	CASSRTEFNGYTF	-	TRBJ1-2	-	TRBV7-9
TGTGCCAGCAGCCAGGGACTAGCGGGAGAAAACAATGAGCAGTTCTTC	CASSQGLAGENNEQFF	TRBD2	TRBJ2-1	many	TRBV7-9
TGTGCCAGCAGCCTTAGCGGGAGGTCGGATACGCAGTATTTT	CASSLSGRSDTQYF	TRBD2	TRBJ2-3	few	TRBV7-2